The 21 T cell receptor beta chains reported below all come from one sample, sequenced in a study of T cell responses to AZD1222 COVID-19 vaccine (TCRdb year 2021). The intended sense of this specimen's time point label: about 28 days (+/-7) after the second vaccine dose. The treatment or condition label, as the study defines it: meningococcal conjugate vaccine given as trial control. Receptors were amplified or captured by the immunoSEQ multiplex PCR assay. TCRdb holds this immuneACCESS table with in-frame rearrangements only. Some clones are missing; in checked studies, unresolved V genes explain under half, and the rest has no known cause. The sample table contains 200,000 to 250,000 clones; only one count was recorded for roughly 94% of them. The ten largest clones add up to approximately 1.5% of the sample. Sequenced here: peripheral blood, sampled 28 days after the second dose of the MenACWY control vaccine. The origin of the receptors is an adult who received the MenACWY meningococcal vaccine as a control.

The rearrangement links TRBV4-1 to TRBJ1-6; D is unresolved. The V gene lost 1 base and the J gene lost 7 bases, with 11 bases spanning the gap. The CDR3 has 15 residues. CDR1 and CDR2 (germline): MGHRA, YSYEKL. CDR3 sequence (DNA): TGCGCCAGCAGCCAAGCCACGGGCTTGAATTCACCCCTCCACTTT. It specifies CASSQATGLNSPLHF.

The V call is TRBV19, the J call TRBJ1-5; 7 nucleotides align to TRBD1. Germline loops: CDR1 LNHDA, CDR2 SQIVND (reference sequence). The CDR3 consists of 17 residues. The V and J ends lost 6 bases and 1 base, in that order; junction bases with no gene match: 12. The CDR3 region has the DNA TGTGCCAGTAGGCCCACAGGGGACGGTTGGAGCAATCAGCCCCAGCATTTT. This sequence encodes CASRPTGDGWSNQPQHF.

The V call is TRBV4-2, the J call TRBJ2-3; 7 positions agree with TRBD2. Germline CDR1 reads LGHNA; CDR2 reads YNFKEQ. The V gene end was trimmed by 4 bases and the J gene end by 3 bases; junction bases not matched to a gene: 10. The CDR3 sequence is 16 residues long. CDR3 coding DNA: TGTGCCAGCAGCCCTGGTGGCGGGAGTAGGACAGATACGCAGTATTTT. Translation gives CASSPGGGSRTDTQYF.

This clone has just one count. The CDR3 DNA reads TGCGCCAGCAGCCAGCAGACAGGGAATTCCTACGAGCAGTACTTC. This encodes CASSQQTGNSYEQYF. This sequence joins TRBV4-1 and TRBJ2-7, with 7 bases fitting TRBD1. The germline V gene encodes CDR1 MGHRA and CDR2 YSYEKL. The V gene end was trimmed by 3 bases and the J gene end by 1 base; junction bases not matched to a gene: 6. There are 15 residues in the CDR3.

The genes are TRBV11-2 and TRBJ2-7; no firm D call. V lost 3 bases and J 4 bases, leaving 13 bases between the germline ends. The CDR3 has 14 residues. Germline assignment: CDR1 SGHAT and CDR2 FQNNGV. The CDR3: CASSFGLPNYEQYF. In nucleotides, the CDR3 is TGTGCCAGCAGCTTTGGGCTCCCAAATTACGAGCAGTACTTC.

V gene TRBV11-1 combines with J gene TRBJ2-2; D gene uncertain. V was trimmed by 2 bases and J by 1 base, leaving 5 bases between them. The CDR3 has 14 residues. CDR1 SGHAT and CDR2 FQDESV come from the germline V gene (reference sequence). CDR3 residues: CASSLLRNTGELFF. The CDR3 coding sequence is TGTGCCAGCAGCTTACTACGGAACACCGGGGAGCTGTTTTTT.

V and J are TRBV14 and TRBJ2-7; no clear D. Trimming pared 4 bases from V and 3 bases from J, leaving 4 bases between. The CDR3 extends over 11 amino acids. Per germline, CDR1 SGHDN and CDR2 FVKESK. In DNA, the CDR3 is TGTGCCAGCAGCCGCAGCTACGAGCAGTACTTC. It codes for CASSRSYEQYF.

The V gene is TRBV9, the J gene TRBJ2-1, with D hard to call. Trimming pared 4 bases from V and 5 bases from J, leaving 7 bases between. Germline values: CDR1 SGDLS, CDR2 YYNGEE. The CDR3 is 12 amino acids. CDR3 region: CASSPFHNEQFF. In DNA form, the CDR3 reads TGTGCCAGCAGCCCCTTTCACAATGAGCAGTTCTTC.

This clone was recorded once. The chain is built from TRBV3-1 (or the pseudogene TRBV3-2) and TRBJ1-3; D is unresolved. The germline CDR1 and CDR2 sequences are LGHDT and YNNKEL (reference sequence). There are 16 residues in the CDR3. Deletions cut 1 base from V and 0 bases from J, with 10 bases between. The CDR3 nucleotides read TGTGCCAGCAGCCAAGCTCTGGGAGGCTCTGGAAACACCATATATTTT. This encodes CASSQALGGSGNTIYF.

The gene calls are TRBV18 and TRBJ2-7, with D perhaps matching TRBD1 (7 bases). There are 16 residues in the CDR3. Germline CDR1 reads KGHSH; CDR2 reads LQKENI. Trimming cost V 1 base and J 6 bases, with 19 bases left between them. Here the CDR3 DNA reads TGTGCCAGCTCACCACAAGATCGACAGGGAGGCGGCGAGCAGTACTTC. It specifies CASSPQDRQGGGEQYF. The variable domain in full, completed from reference TRBV18 and TRBJ2-7, reads NAGVMQNPRHLVRRRGQEARLRCSPMKGHSHVYWYRQLPEEGLKFMVYLQKENIIDESGMPKERFSAEFPKEGPSILRIQQVVRGDSAAYFCASSPQDRQGGGEQYFGPGTRLTVT.

The V and J genes are TRBV28 and TRBJ1-6; D possibly corresponds to TRBD1 (6 bases). CDR3 length: 14 residues. V was shortened by 6 bases and J by 10 bases, with 16 bases between the two germline ends. From germline, CDR1 is MDHEN and CDR2 SYDVKM. In nucleotides, the CDR3 is TGTGCCAGCAGCCTTTCAACAGGGAGATCACCCCTCCACTTT. Translating it yields CASSLSTGRSPLHF. Full variable domain (remainder filled in from reference TRBV28 and TRBJ1-6): DVKVTQSSRYLVKRTGEKVFLECVQDMDHENMFWYRQDPGLGLRLIYFSYDVKMKEKGDIPEGYSVSREKKERFSLILESASTNQTSMYLCASSLSTGRSPLHFGNGTRLTVT.

V and J are TRBV30 and TRBJ1-2; 11 nucleotides agree with TRBD1. The CDR3 is 15 amino acids. The germline V gene encodes CDR1 GTSNPN and CDR2 SVGIG (reference sequence). Trimming at V came to 0 bases and at J to 8 bases, leaving 8 bases not matched to a gene. The CDR3 region has the DNA TGTGCCTGGAGTGTACGGGGACAGGGGGTCGAGGGCTACACCTTC. Translation gives CAWSVRGQGVEGYTF.

Here the CDR3 reads CASSEEGSLGTDTQYF. The CDR3 DNA sequence: TGTGCCAGCAGTGAGGAGGGCAGCCTAGGCACAGATACGCAGTATTTT. The chain has TRBV2 and TRBJ2-3; D possibly corresponds to TRBD2 (6 bases). V lost 3 bases to trimming and J lost 1 base, with 14 bases between them. Germline CDR1 is SNHLY and CDR2 is FYNNEI. The CDR3 consists of 16 residues.

This chain uses TRBV27 with TRBJ2-2, with D perhaps TRBD1 (5 bases). Germline V CDR1 and CDR2: MNHEY, SMNVEV (reference sequence). The CDR3 is 14 residues long. Trimming took 0 bases from V and 6 from J, leaving 8 bases between them. The CDR3 here is CASSLSAGPGELFF. CDR3 DNA: TGTGCCAGCAGTTTATCGGCAGGGCCCGGGGAGCTGTTTTTT.

The rearrangement links TRBV7-9 to TRBJ1-3; possibly TRBD1 for D (6 bases). Between the trimmed V and J ends, which lost 4 bases and 4 bases, there was a span of 11 bases. The CDR3 is made up of 14 amino acids. Germline CDR1 SEHNR, CDR2 FQNEAQ (reference sequence). The CDR3 bases are TGTGCCAGCAGCTCTACAGGGTCCGGAAACACCATATATTTT. Amino acid sequence: CASSSTGSGNTIYF.

The rearrangement links TRBV19 to TRBJ1-3; unclear D gene. This CDR3 spans 13 amino acids. Germline V gene data show CDR1 as LNHDA and CDR2 as SQIVND (reference sequence). V lost 5 bases, J lost 8 bases, and 13 bases lay in between. This chain's CDR3 is CASSQRQSDTIYF. The CDR3 DNA sequence: TGTGCCAGTAGTCAAAGGCAATCGGACACCATATATTTT.

The chain uses TRBV7-9 and TRBJ1-4, with D possibly matching TRBD1 (5 bases). Trimming stripped 5 bases from V and 6 bases from J, with 10 bases between. Germline values: CDR1 SEHNR, CDR2 FQNEAQ (reference sequence). This CDR3 has 13 residues. The CDR3 coding sequence is TGTGCCAGCAGCCCCGGGACCCATGAAAAACTGTTTTTT. This sequence encodes CASSPGTHEKLFF.

Only one count was recorded for this clone. A read error may produce the germline difference seen at one junction end. The V and J genes are TRBV11-2 and TRBJ1-2; weak D call: TRBD1 (6 bases). The CDR3 is 12 residues long. Germline V lookup: CDR1 SGHAT, CDR2 FQNNGV. The CDR3: CASSLERGADPF. The CDR3, as DNA: TGTGCCAGCAGCTTAGAACGGGGGGCCGACCCCTTC.

This clone was observed a single time. The CDR3 sequence is CASSLTGRSGGELFF. CDR3 nucleotide sequence: TGTGCCAGCAGCCTTACAGGAAGAAGTGGCGGGGAGCTGTTTTTT. The chain employs TRBV3-1 (or the pseudogene TRBV3-2) and TRBJ2-2; D might be TRBD1 (5 bases). V lost 4 bases and J 7 bases, leaving 16 bases between the germline ends. This CDR3 spans 15 amino acids. Germline loops: CDR1 LGHDT, CDR2 YNNKEL (reference sequence).

This sequence joins TRBV6-5 and TRBJ1-1; 7 bases line up with TRBD1. V lost 5 bases, J lost 0 bases, and 6 bases stayed unmatched. The V gene's germline CDR1 is MNHEY and CDR2 SVGAGI. The CDR3 contains 15 residues. In nucleotides, the CDR3 is TGTGCCAGCAGTAAACAGACAGGGCTGAACACTGAAGCTTTCTTT. The encoded protein is CASSKQTGLNTEAFF.

V usage is TRBV19 and J usage is TRBJ1-2, with 8 bases fitting TRBD1. V lost 6 bases, J lost 1 base, and 7 bases stayed unmatched. CDR3 length: 15 residues. CDR1 is LNHDA and CDR2 is SQIVND in the germline V gene (reference sequence). CDR3: CASSAGTGVNYGYTF. The DNA of the CDR3 is TGTGCCAGTAGCGCCGGGACAGGAGTTAACTATGGCTACACCTTC.